The 20 T cell receptor beta chains below were found in one sample sequenced in a study of T cell changes during pregnancy in multiple sclerosis (dated by TCRdb to about 2019). Receptor amplification or capture employed the immunoSEQ multiplex PCR assay. In TCRdb, the immuneACCESS table is reduced to in-frame sequences with V and J assigned. These tables do not hold every clone; where another copy was compared, an unresolved V gene accounts for under half, and the others remain unexplained. In all, the sample holds 40,000 to 60,000 clones, and approximately 94% of those were seen once. Of the sample, about 5.5% is held by the ten largest clones. Specimen: CD8+ T cells from peripheral blood mononuclear cells, collected before pregnancy. Source of these receptors: a female donor with multiple sclerosis, enrolled in a pregnancy study.

V usage is TRBV19 and J usage is TRBJ2-7; 8 bases line up with TRBD2. V lost 5 bases, J lost 2 bases, and 5 bases stayed unmatched. Looked up from germline, CDR1 is LNHDA and CDR2 is SQIVND (reference sequence). The CDR3 length is 14 residues. The DNA for the CDR3 is TGTGCCAGTAGTGGGGATAGCGGGACCTACGAGCAGTACTTC. It encodes CASSGDSGTYEQYF.

This rearrangement joins TRBV27 to TRBJ1-1; 8 bases line up with TRBD1. J was trimmed by 9 bases and V by 5 bases; bases with no gene match: 8. CDR1 is MNHEY and CDR2 is SMNVEV in the germline V gene (reference sequence). This CDR3 comprises 13 residues. CDR3 sequence reads: CASSIRDRRKAFF. CDR3 in DNA: TGTGCCAGCAGTATCCGGGACAGGCGAAAAGCTTTCTTT.

J is TRBJ2-2 and V is TRBV6-1, with 11 positions matching TRBD1. The CDR3 covers 15 residues. Germline CDR1 reads MNHNS; CDR2 reads SASEGT. J was trimmed by 6 bases and V by 1 base; bases with no gene match: 1. The CDR3 loop is CASSEGTGGAGELFF. The CDR3 nucleotides read TGTGCCAGCAGTGAAGGGACAGGGGGCGCCGGGGAGCTGTTTTTT.

V and J are TRBV9 and TRBJ2-3; TRBD1 might be the D (5 bases). The CDR3 has 14 amino acids. The V gene's germline CDR1 is SGDLS and CDR2 YYNGEE. V was shortened by 0 bases and J by 5 bases, with 10 bases between the two germline ends. The CDR3 DNA is TGTGCCAGCAGCGTAGGGGGCAGCCTAGATACGCAGTATTTT. Encoded protein: CASSVGGSLDTQYF.

CDR3 in DNA: TGTGCCAGCAGTGAAGAGAGTGCGACAGGCACTGAAGCTTTCTTT. Protein product: CASSEESATGTEAFF. The V gene is TRBV6-1, the J gene TRBJ1-1; D is possibly TRBD1 (6 bases). Trimming stripped 1 base from V and 4 bases from J, with 13 bases between. Looked up from germline, CDR1 is MNHNS and CDR2 is SASEGT. The CDR3 consists of 15 residues.

The rearrangement joins TRBV9 to TRBJ2-2; D remains ambiguous. Germline V gives CDR1 SGDLS, CDR2 YYNGEE. Trimming pared 3 bases from V and 6 bases from J, leaving 12 bases between. The CDR3 consists of 14 residues. The CDR3 loop is CASSARSTAGELFF. The CDR3 DNA follows: TGTGCCAGCAGCGCCCGAAGCACGGCCGGGGAGCTGTTTTTT.

The J gene is TRBJ1-1, the V gene TRBV7-9; 8 bases align to TRBD1. From germline, CDR1 is SEHNR and CDR2 FQNEAQ (reference sequence). CDR3 length: 14 amino acids. With V trimmed by 5 bases and J by 2 bases, 4 bases remained unmatched. Here the CDR3 reads CASSPDRGNTEAFF. As DNA, the CDR3 is TGTGCCAGCAGCCCAGACAGGGGAAACACTGAAGCTTTCTTT.

The chain couples TRBV30 to TRBJ1-1; D unresolved. The length of the CDR3 is 12 residues. Germline V CDR1 and CDR2: GTSNPN, SVGIG (reference sequence). The V end lost 0 bases, the J end lost 8 bases, and 10 bases lay between the germline ends. The CDR3 spells CAWSVLSVEAFF. The CDR3 DNA reads as TGTGCCTGGAGTGTACTATCGGTCGAAGCTTTCTTT.

The J gene is TRBJ2-7, the V gene TRBV2; D remains ambiguous. This CDR3 spans 11 amino acids. Germline V gives CDR1 SNHLY, CDR2 FYNNEI. V lost 5 bases to trimming and J lost 3 bases, with 5 bases between them. CDR3 region: CASSPNYEQYF. The CDR3 coding sequence is TGTGCCAGCAGTCCCAACTACGAGCAGTACTTC.

The chain combines TRBV25-1 with TRBJ2-5, with D possibly being TRBD1 (5 bases). Between the trimmed V and J ends, which lost 7 bases and 5 bases, there was a span of 11 bases. The CDR3 loop spans 12 amino acids. Germline CDR1 reads MGHDK; CDR2 reads SYGVNS. The CDR3: CASNQGVETQYF. DNA for the CDR3: TGTGCCAGCAATCAGGGCGTGGAGACCCAGTACTTC.

The genes are TRBV16 and TRBJ2-7, with a weak D call TRBD2 (5 bases). Germline V gives CDR1 KGHSY, CDR2 FQNENV. The CDR3 is 12 amino acids. The V gene lost 4 bases and the J gene lost 5 bases, with 9 bases spanning the gap. CDR3 sequence: CASSPGVNEQYF. The CDR3 DNA sequence: TGTGCCAGCAGCCCCGGGGTCAACGAGCAGTACTTC.

The chain uses TRBV29-1 and TRBJ2-1; maybe TRBD1 (6 bases). CDR3 length equals 11 residues. CDR1 is SQVTM and CDR2 is ANQGSEA in the germline V gene. V lost 7 bases to trimming and J lost 5 bases, with 9 bases between them. CDR3 protein: CSAGQNNEQFF. In nucleotides, the CDR3 is TGCAGCGCTGGACAGAACAATGAGCAGTTCTTC.

This chain joins TRBV4-1 and TRBJ2-1; D is unclear. Germline V gene lookup returns CDR1 MGHRA and CDR2 YSYEKL. The CDR3 spans 15 residues. V lost 1 base and J lost 9, with 16 bases in between. CDR3 in amino acids: CASSQVPGSAAEQFF. The CDR3 coding sequence is TGCGCCAGCAGCCAAGTACCCGGCTCGGCGGCTGAGCAGTTCTTC.

The gene calls are TRBV5-6 and TRBJ2-7; 9 positions match TRBD2. The CDR3 spans 16 residues. V gave up 6 bases and J gave up 0 bases; unmatched junction bases: 10. CDR1 is SGHDT and CDR2 is YYEEEE in the germline V gene. In DNA, the CDR3 is TGTGCCAGCACCCACTCTAGCGGGATAGTCTCCTACGAGCAGTACTTC. Protein sequence: CASTHSSGIVSYEQYF.

V gene TRBV9 combines with J gene TRBJ2-2; TRBD1 is a possible D gene (5 bases). The CDR3 totals 14 residues. Germline loops: CDR1 SGDLS, CDR2 YYNGEE. Trimming cost V 0 bases and J 4 bases, with 7 bases left between them. CDR3 DNA sequence: TGTGCCAGCAGCGTAGGGGGCGGCACCGGGGAGCTGTTTTTT. The encoded protein is CASSVGGGTGELFF.

V usage is TRBV7-9 and J usage is TRBJ2-5; D unresolved. The CDR3 extends over 15 amino acids. V gave up 0 bases and J gave up 1 base, with 9 bases separating them. CDR1 is SEHNR and CDR2 is FQNEAQ in the germline V gene (reference sequence). The CDR3 loop is CASSLALTAQETQYF. The CDR3 region has the DNA TGTGCCAGCAGCTTAGCGCTCACAGCCCAAGAGACCCAGTACTTC.

CDR3 sequence: CAWSGAGAGTEAFF. For the CDR3, the DNA is TGTGCCTGGAGTGGGGCGGGGGCGGGCACTGAAGCTTTCTTT. The V call is TRBV30, the J call TRBJ1-1; a weak D match, TRBD1 (6 bases). In germline, CDR1 is GTSNPN, CDR2 SVGIG (reference sequence). V gave up 1 base and J gave up 4 bases, with 13 bases separating them. CDR3 size: 14 residues.

This chain uses TRBV2 with TRBJ2-1; 7 bases match TRBD1. V dropped 4 bases and J dropped 8; count of bases not matched to a gene: 11. The CDR3 extends over 15 amino acids. In germline, CDR1 is SNHLY, CDR2 FYNNEI. The CDR3 reads CASSAGLDRVYEQFF. CDR3 in DNA: TGTGCCAGCAGTGCCGGGTTAGACAGGGTTTATGAGCAGTTCTTC.

The chain uses TRBV2 and TRBJ2-7; possible D gene TRBD2, 6 bases. CDR3 length: 14 residues. Deletions cut 6 bases from V and 4 bases from J, with 16 bases between. Germline V CDR1 and CDR2: SNHLY, FYNNEI. DNA of the CDR3: TGTGCCAGCAGGGTGACTAGTGACCCGTACGAGCAGTACTTC. Residues: CASRVTSDPYEQYF.

This clone was recorded a few times. The chain couples TRBV13 to TRBJ2-7; 11 bases match TRBD2. The CDR3 is 15 residues long. Germline V lookup: CDR1 PRHDT, CDR2 FYEKMQ (reference sequence). V lost 5 bases to trimming and J lost 4 bases; unmatched junction nucleotides: 7. The CDR3 sequence: CASSPLAGGRYEQYF. CDR3 coding DNA: TGTGCCAGCAGCCCTCTAGCGGGAGGAAGATACGAGCAGTACTTC.